Below, 10 T cell receptor beta chains from the same sample are listed, as sequenced in a study of blood T cell repertoires in COVID-19. Measured with immunoSEQ multiplex PCR; TCRdb has only the in-frame clones, and not every one. The table lists tens of thousands of clones, roughly 80% of them singletons. Sequenced material: peripheral blood. These receptors were obtained from a woman aged 80 or over with active or convalescent COVID-19.

The chain recombines TRBV7-9 with TRBJ2-5; D is undetermined. V dropped 1 base and J dropped 2 bases, with 8 bases sitting between them. There are 14 residues in the CDR3. CDR1 and CDR2 (germline): SEHNR, FQNEAQ (reference sequence). CDR3 region: CASSLDTAQETQYF. The CDR3 DNA reads as TGTGCCAGCAGCTTAGATACAGCTCAAGAGACCCAGTACTTC. The full variable domain, in which reference TRBV7-9 and TRBJ2-5 provide the parts outside the CDR3, is DTGVSQNPRHKITKRGQNVTFRCDPISEHNRLYWYRQTLGQGPEFLTYFQNEAQLEKSRLLSDRFSAERPKGSFSTLEIQRTEQGDSAMYLCASSLDTAQETQYFGPGTRLLVL.

The chain couples TRBV4-2 to TRBJ2-3; 9 positions agree with TRBD2. This CDR3 is built from 19 residues. J lost 6 bases, V lost 3 bases, and 19 bases had no gene match. CDR1 and CDR2 from the germline V gene are LGHNA and YNFKEQ. Here the CDR3 reads CASSQDEKGSSGGVDTQYF. CDR3 nucleotides: TGTGCCAGCAGCCAGGATGAGAAGGGAAGTAGCGGGGGAGTGGATACGCAGTATTTT.

This sequence joins TRBV6-2 or TRBV6-3 and TRBJ1-3; the D is unclear. Germline values: CDR1 MNHEY, CDR2 SVGEGT. Deletions cut 2 bases from V and 1 base from J, with 6 bases between. CDR3 size: 14 residues. CDR3 region: CASSYAGSGNTIYF. The CDR3 DNA follows: TGTGCCAGCAGTTACGCCGGGTCTGGAAACACCATATATTTT.

The chain has TRBV6-5 and TRBJ1-2, with a weak D call TRBD1 (5 bases). The CDR3 extends over 14 amino acids. CDR1 is MNHEY and CDR2 is SVGAGI in the germline V gene. V lost 7 bases and J 1 base, leaving 13 bases between the germline ends. CDR3 in DNA: TGTGCCAGCAACAAAATGGACATTAACTATGGCTACACCTTC. Translation: CASNKMDINYGYTF.

The rearrangement links TRBV7-2 to TRBJ1-4, with TRBD1 matching over 7 bases. This CDR3 region has 17 residues. Trimming at V came to 0 bases and at J to 4 bases, leaving 8 bases not matched to a gene. Per the germline V gene, CDR1 is SGHTA and CDR2 is FQGNSA. The CDR3 nucleotides are TGTGCCAGCAGCTTAGCGGGGCAGGGGGATATTAATGAAAAACTGTTTTTT. Translating gives CASSLAGQGDINEKLFF. The complete variable domain, with remaining parts taken from reference TRBV7-2 and TRBJ1-4, reads GAGVSQSPSNKVTEKGKDVELRCDPISGHTALYWYRQSLGQGLEFLIYFQGNSAPDKSGLPSDRFSAERTGGSVSTLTIQRTQQEDSAVYLCASSLAGQGDINEKLFFGSGTQLSVL.

The gene calls are TRBV5-1 and TRBJ2-3; TRBD1 is a possible D gene (6 bases). V was cut by 4 bases and J by 2 bases, with 20 bases left in between. Looked up from germline, CDR1 is SGHRS and CDR2 is YFSETQ. The CDR3 consists of 17 residues. The CDR3 here is CASSPSLVQGVTDTQYF. The CDR3 DNA sequence: TGCGCCAGCAGCCCCTCTCTGGTACAGGGTGTCACAGATACGCAGTATTTT.

This chain uses TRBV6-5 with TRBJ2-5; tentatively, D is TRBD1 (5 bases). CDR1 is MNHEY, CDR2 SVGAGI, per germline. This CDR3 region has 15 residues. Trimming removed 0 bases from V and 3 bases from J, with 11 bases in between. The CDR3 nucleotides read TGTGCCAGCAGTTACTCTGGGCAGGGTAAAGAGACCCAGTACTTC. This sequence encodes CASSYSGQGKETQYF.

This clone was counted a single time. The rearrangement uses TRBV4-2 and TRBJ2-7; perhaps TRBD2 as D (5 bases). V was clipped by 1 base and J by 2 bases, with 9 bases between them. The germline V gene encodes CDR1 LGHNA and CDR2 YNFKEQ. CDR3 length: 14 residues. This CDR3 is CASSQGKGAYEQYF. CDR3 DNA: TGTGCCAGCAGCCAAGGAAAGGGAGCCTACGAGCAGTACTTC.

This clone has just one count. This chain uses TRBV7-9 with TRBJ1-6; D gene unclear. There are 17 residues in the CDR3. Trimming cost V 0 bases and J 7 bases, with 16 bases left between them. Looked up from germline, CDR1 is SEHNR and CDR2 is FQNEAQ (reference sequence). In DNA form, the CDR3 reads TGTGCCAGCAGCTTAGCGCTCGGAGACGGAAGGAATTCACCCCTCCACTTT. Its translation is CASSLALGDGRNSPLHF. Based on the CDR3 plus reference TRBV7-9 and TRBJ1-6, the full variable domain is DTGVSQNPRHKITKRGQNVTFRCDPISEHNRLYWYRQTLGQGPEFLTYFQNEAQLEKSRLLSDRFSAERPKGSFSTLEIQRTEQGDSAMYLCASSLALGDGRNSPLHFGNGTRLTVT.

The chain carries TRBV10-3 and TRBJ1-6; D is possibly TRBD1 (5 bases). The germline V gene encodes CDR1 ENHRY and CDR2 SYGVKD. The V and J ends lost 10 bases and 15 bases respectively, with 16 bases between them. The CDR3 has 11 amino acids. This CDR3 is CATATQGILHF. DNA of the CDR3: TGTGCCACAGCGACCCAGGGCATCCTCCACTTT.